This T cell receptor beta chain was captured by sequencing in a study of PD-L1 blockade in urothelial cancer. About the study: Blood was evaluated 3 weeks (second dose) and 6 weeks after therapy began. A median blood sample held 141,255 T cells and approximately 84,000 unique TCRs.

The method was immunoSEQ multiplex PCR; TCRdb's version includes in-frame clones alone and lacks a portion of them. The table includes tens of thousands of clones, about 90% detected once. This clone was picked up one time. The V gene lost 10 bases and the J gene lost 4 bases, with 13 bases spanning the gap. The CDR3 has 12 amino acids. Germline V CDR1 and CDR2: MNHEY, SVGAGI. Time point here: pretreatment peripheral blood. This specimen consisted of PBMCs, obtained around atezolizumab (anti-PD-L1) treatment. This clonotype was obtained from a man in his 60s with urothelial cancer. The chain joins TRBV6-5 to TRBJ1-2; TRBD1 is a possible D gene (5 bases). The CDR3: CATFQGVYGYTF. The CDR3 nucleotides read TGTGCCACCTTCCAAGGGGTCTATGGCTACACCTTC.